This TCR beta chain appears in the sequencing data of a study of blood T cell repertoires in COVID-19. V lost 5 bases and J lost 2, with 15 bases in between. The CDR3 is 15 amino acids. The germline gives CDR1 SGHAT, CDR2 FQNNGV. Assay: immunoSEQ multiplex PCR; the TCRdb copy retains only in-frame clones and omits some. This table has roughly 330,000 clones, 70% to 90% appearing once. Cohort 3 donors were reported recovered after two negative PCRs, clearance, or symptom resolution. The J gene is TRBJ1-1, the V gene TRBV11-2; TRBD1 might be the D (6 bases). The sequence was collected from a woman aged 25-40 years who had recovered from COVID-19. Sequencing was done on a sample of PBMCs or T cells enriched from blood (not recorded which). Here the CDR3 reads CASSPQARGNTEAFF. Here the CDR3 DNA reads TGTGCCAGCAGCCCCCAAGCCAGGGGAAACACTGAAGCTTTCTTT.